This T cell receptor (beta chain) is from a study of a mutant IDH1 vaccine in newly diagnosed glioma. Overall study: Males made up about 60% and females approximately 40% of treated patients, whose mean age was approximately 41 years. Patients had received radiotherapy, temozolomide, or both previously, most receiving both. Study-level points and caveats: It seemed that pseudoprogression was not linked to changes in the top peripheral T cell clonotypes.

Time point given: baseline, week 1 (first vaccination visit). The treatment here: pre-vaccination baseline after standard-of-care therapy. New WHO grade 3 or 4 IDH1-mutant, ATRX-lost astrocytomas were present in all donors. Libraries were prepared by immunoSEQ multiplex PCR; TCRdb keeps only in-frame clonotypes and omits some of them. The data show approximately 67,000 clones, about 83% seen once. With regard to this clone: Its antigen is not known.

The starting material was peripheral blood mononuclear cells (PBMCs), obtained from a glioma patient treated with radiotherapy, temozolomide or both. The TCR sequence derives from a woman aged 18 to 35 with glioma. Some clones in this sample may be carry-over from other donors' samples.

CDR3 in amino acids: CASSSWLGNSPLHF. Here the CDR3 DNA reads TGTGCCAGCAGCTCGTGGCTAGGTAATTCACCCCTCCACTTT. The genes are TRBV7-9 and TRBJ1-6; no firm D call. The CDR3 contains 14 residues. The germline CDR1 and CDR2 sequences are SEHNR and FQNEAQ (reference sequence). The V and J ends lost 4 bases and 6 bases respectively, with 10 bases between them.